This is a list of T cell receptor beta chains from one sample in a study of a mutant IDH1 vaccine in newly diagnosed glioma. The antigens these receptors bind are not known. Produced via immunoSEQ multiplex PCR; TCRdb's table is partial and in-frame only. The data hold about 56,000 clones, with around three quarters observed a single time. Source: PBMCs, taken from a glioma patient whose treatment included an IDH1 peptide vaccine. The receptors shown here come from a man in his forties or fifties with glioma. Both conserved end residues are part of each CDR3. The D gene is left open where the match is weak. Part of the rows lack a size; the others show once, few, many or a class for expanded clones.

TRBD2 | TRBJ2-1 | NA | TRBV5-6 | CASSLETLAGLYNEQFF | TGTGCCAGCAGCTTGGAAACACTAGCGGGGCTATACAATGAGCAGTTCTTC
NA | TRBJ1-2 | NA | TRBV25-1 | CASSEHGIGYGYTF | TGTGCCAGCAGTGAGCACGGGATAGGCTATGGCTACACCTTC
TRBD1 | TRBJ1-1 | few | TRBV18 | CASSPQGVANTEAFF | TGTGCCAGCTCACCGCAGGGGGTGGCGAACACTGAAGCTTTCTTT
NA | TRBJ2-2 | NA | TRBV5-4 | CASSLALGPSNTGELFF | TGTGCCAGCAGCTTGGCCCTGGGACCCTCGAACACCGGGGAGCTGTTTTTT
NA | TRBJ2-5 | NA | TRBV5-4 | CASSLRRFQQETQYF | TGTGCCAGCAGCTTGCGTCGGTTCCAGCAAGAGACCCAGTACTTC
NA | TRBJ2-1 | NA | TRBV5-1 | CASSLASRDKYNEQFF | TGCGCCAGCAGCTTGGCGTCCCGGGACAAGTACAATGAGCAGTTCTTC
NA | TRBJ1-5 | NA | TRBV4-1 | CASSQTGGQPQHF | TGCGCCAGCAGCCAGACTGGGGGTCAGCCCCAGCATTTT
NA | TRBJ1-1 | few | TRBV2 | CASSDNTEAFF | TGTGCCAGCAGTGATAACACTGAAGCTTTCTTT
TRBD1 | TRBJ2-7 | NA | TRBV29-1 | CSVGRGQVNEQYF | TGCAGCGTTGGGAGGGGACAGGTAAACGAGCAGTACTTC
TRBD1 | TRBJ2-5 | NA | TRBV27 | CASSSQGQQETQYF | TGTGCCAGCAGTTCCCAGGGACAGCAAGAGACCCAGTACTTC
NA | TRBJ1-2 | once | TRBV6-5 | CASSRGAESGYTF | TGTGCCAGCAGTCGAGGGGCGGAGAGTGGCTACACCTTC
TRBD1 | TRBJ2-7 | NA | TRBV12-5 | CASPSSPRDRTYEQYF | TGTGCTAGTCCGTCTTCCCCTCGGGACAGGACCTACGAGCAGTACTTC
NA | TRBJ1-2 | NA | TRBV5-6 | CASKDSPSYGYTF | TGTGCCAGCAAGGACAGCCCCTCCTATGGCTACACCTTC
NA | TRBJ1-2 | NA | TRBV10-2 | CASSLGGRAWSGYTF | TGCGCCAGCAGTTTGGGGGGAAGGGCGTGGTCCGGCTACACCTTC
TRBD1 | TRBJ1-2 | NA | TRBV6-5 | CASSSPDRAHYGYTF | TGTGCCAGCAGTTCCCCGGACAGGGCCCACTATGGCTACACCTTC
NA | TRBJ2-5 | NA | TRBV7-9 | CASSPYEETQYF | TGTGCCAGCAGCCCCTACGAAGAGACCCAGTACTTC
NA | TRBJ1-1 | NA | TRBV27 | CASTSREYTEAFF | TGTGCCAGCACATCCAGGGAGTACACTGAAGCTTTCTTT
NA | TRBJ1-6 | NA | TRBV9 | CASSPETEGMGNSPLHF | TGTGCCAGCAGCCCCGAGACAGAAGGGATGGGTAATTCACCCCTCCACTTT
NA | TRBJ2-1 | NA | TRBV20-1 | CSAYRENEQFF | TGCAGTGCGTACAGGGAAAATGAGCAGTTCTTC
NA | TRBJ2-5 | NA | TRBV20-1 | CSASVQETQYF | TGCAGTGCTAGTGTGCAAGAGACCCAGTACTTC
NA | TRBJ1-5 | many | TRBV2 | CASSDQYNQPQHF | TGTGCCAGCAGTGACCAGTACAATCAGCCCCAGCATTTT
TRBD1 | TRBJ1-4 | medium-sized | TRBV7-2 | CASSRTGNEKLFF | TGTGCCAGCAGTAGGACAGGGAACGAAAAACTGTTTTTT
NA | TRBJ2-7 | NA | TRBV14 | CASSQVRYEQYF | TGTGCCAGCAGCCAAGTTAGATACGAGCAGTACTTC
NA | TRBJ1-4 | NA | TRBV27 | CASRPNGAQGEKLFF | TGTGCCAGCAGGCCAAATGGCGCGCAGGGGGAAAAACTGTTTTTT
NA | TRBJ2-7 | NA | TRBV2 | CATSREPYEQYF | TGTGCCACCTCAAGGGAGCCCTACGAGCAGTACTTC
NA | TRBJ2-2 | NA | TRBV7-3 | CASSLRGVGGGELFF | TGTGCCAGCAGCTTAAGAGGGGTCGGAGGCGGGGAGCTGTTTTTT
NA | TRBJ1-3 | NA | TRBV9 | CASSVGGGDGNTIYF | TGTGCCAGCAGCGTAGGGGGAGGGGACGGAAACACCATATATTTT
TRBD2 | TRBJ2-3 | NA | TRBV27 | CASSLRTSGGTDTQYF | TGTGCCAGCAGTTTAAGGACTAGCGGGGGTACAGATACGCAGTATTTT
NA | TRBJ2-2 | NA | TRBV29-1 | CSPRRGDGDRGAVF | TGCAGCCCCCGCCGAGGGGATGGGGACCGGGGAGCTGTTTTT
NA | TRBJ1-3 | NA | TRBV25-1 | CASSPRDIRATIYF | TGTGCCAGCAGCCCCCGGGACATTCGCGCCACCATATATTTT
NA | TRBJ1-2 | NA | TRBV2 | CASSERQLAYGYTF | TGTGCCAGCAGTGAACGACAGCTAGCCTATGGCTACACCTTC
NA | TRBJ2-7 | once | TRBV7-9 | CASSSSRAPYEQYF | TGTGCCAGCAGCTCCTCAAGGGCCCCCTACGAGCAGTACTTC
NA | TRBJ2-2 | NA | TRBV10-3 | CAISPRGSPTGELFF | TGTGCCATCAGCCCAAGGGGGTCGCCCACCGGGGAGCTGTTTTTT
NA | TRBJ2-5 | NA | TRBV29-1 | CSVERDGETQYF | TGCAGCGTTGAGAGAGACGGAGAGACCCAGTACTTC
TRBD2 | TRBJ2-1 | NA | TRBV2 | CASSEGRGEQFF | TGTGCCAGCAGTGAGGGGAGGGGTGAGCAGTTCTTC
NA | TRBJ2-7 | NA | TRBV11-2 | CASSFPGFGRTYEQYF | TGTGCCAGCAGCTTCCCGGGCTTCGGACGAACCTACGAGCAGTACTTC
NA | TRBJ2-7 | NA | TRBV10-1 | CASSGSGSYEQYF | TGCGCCAGCAGTGGCAGCGGTTCCTACGAGCAGTACTTC
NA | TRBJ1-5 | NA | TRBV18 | CASSTTINRADQPQHF | TGTGCCAGCTCAACAACGATAAACAGGGCGGATCAGCCCCAGCATTTT
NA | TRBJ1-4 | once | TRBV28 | CASSLVRGEKLFF | TGTGCCAGCAGTTTAGTGAGGGGTGAAAAACTGTTTTTT
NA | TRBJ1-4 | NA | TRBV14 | CAISYGRWEKLFF | TGTGCCATCTCATACGGGAGGTGGGAAAAACTGTTTTTT
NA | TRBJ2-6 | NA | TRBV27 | CASSLSQGSGANVLTF | TGTGCCAGCAGTTTGTCCCAGGGATCTGGGGCCAACGTCCTGACTTTC
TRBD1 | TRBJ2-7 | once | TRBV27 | CASSRDRAYEQYF | TGTGCCAGCAGCCGGGACAGAGCCTACGAGCAGTACTTC
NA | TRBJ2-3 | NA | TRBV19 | CASSLTGTSTDTQYF | TGTGCCAGTAGTCTAACCGGGACTAGCACAGATACGCAGTATTTT
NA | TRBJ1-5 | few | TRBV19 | CASSHTIQPQHF | TGTGCCAGTAGCCACACGATTCAGCCCCAGCATTTT
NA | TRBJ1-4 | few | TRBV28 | CASSLSAGSLFF | TGTGCCAGCAGTTTATCGGCAGGCTCACTGTTTTTT
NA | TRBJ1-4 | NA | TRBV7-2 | CASSPSLPQFEKLFF | TGTGCCAGCAGCCCATCCCTGCCCCAGTTCGAAAAACTGTTTTTT
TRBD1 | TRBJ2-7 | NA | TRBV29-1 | CSVPDRGGYEQYF | TGCAGCGTGCCGGACAGGGGTGGCTACGAGCAGTACTTC
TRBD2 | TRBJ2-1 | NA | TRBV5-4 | CASSVGGGSGDGEQFF | TGTGCCAGCAGCGTGGGGGGTGGTAGCGGGGATGGTGAGCAGTTCTTC
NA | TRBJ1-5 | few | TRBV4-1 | CASSREQYTGSNQPQHF | TGCGCCAGCAGCCGAGAGCAATATACAGGGTCTAATCAGCCCCAGCATTTT
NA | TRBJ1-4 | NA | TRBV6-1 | CASSYERNEKLFF | TGTGCCAGCAGTTATGAGCGGAATGAAAAACTGTTTTTT
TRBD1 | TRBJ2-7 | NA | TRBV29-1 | CSASDPGQAFYEQYF | TGCAGCGCCTCAGACCCGGGACAGGCCTTCTACGAGCAGTACTTC
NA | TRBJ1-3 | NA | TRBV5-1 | CASSADRPGNTIYF | TGCGCCAGCAGTGCGGACAGACCTGGAAACACCATATATTTT
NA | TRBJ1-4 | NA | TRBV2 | CASSEGGENEKLFF | TGTGCCAGCAGTGAGGGGGGTGAAAATGAAAAACTGTTTTTT
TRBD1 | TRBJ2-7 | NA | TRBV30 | CAWTDRGSSYEQYF | TGTGCCTGGACGGACAGGGGAAGCTCCTACGAGCAGTACTTC
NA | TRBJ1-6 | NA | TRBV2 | CASRAQGGRSPLHF | TGTGCCAGCAGGGCCCAAGGGGGTCGATCACCCCTCCACTTT
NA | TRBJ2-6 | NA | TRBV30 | CAWAKGGYRLISGANVLTF | TGTGCCTGGGCGAAGGGTGGCTACAGACTCATCTCTGGGGCCAACGTCCTGACTTTC
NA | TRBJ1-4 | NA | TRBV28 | CASRGASEKLFF | TGTGCCAGCAGGGGGGCAAGTGAAAAACTGTTTTTT